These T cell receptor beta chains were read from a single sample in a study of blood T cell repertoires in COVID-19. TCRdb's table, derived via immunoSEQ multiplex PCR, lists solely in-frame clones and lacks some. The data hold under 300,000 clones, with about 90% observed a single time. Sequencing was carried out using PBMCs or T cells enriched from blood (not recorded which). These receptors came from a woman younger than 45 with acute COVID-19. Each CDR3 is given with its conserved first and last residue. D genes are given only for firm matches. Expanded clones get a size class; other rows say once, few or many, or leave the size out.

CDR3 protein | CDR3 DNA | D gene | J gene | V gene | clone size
CASSLSGTGSEKLFF | TGTGCCAGCTCACTGTCCGGGACAGGGAGTGAAAAACTGTTTTTT | TRBD1 | TRBJ1-4 | TRBV18 | NA
CASSLSGLAEDTQYF | TGTGCCAGCAGCTTGTCGGGACTAGCGGAAGATACGCAGTATTTT | TRBD2 | TRBJ2-3 | TRBV11-2 | NA
CASSQDRGQPQHF | TGTGCCAGCAGCCAAGATCGAGGGCAGCCCCAGCATTTT | NA | TRBJ1-5 | TRBV3-1/TRBV3-2 | NA
CASSRIHTRGAYNSPLHF | TGTGCCAGCAGTCGGATCCACACTCGGGGGGCCTATAATTCACCCCTCCACTTT | NA | TRBJ1-6 | TRBV7-6 | few
CASSWTSGSGEQYF | TGTGCCAGCAGCTGGACTAGCGGGAGCGGCGAGCAGTACTTC | TRBD2 | TRBJ2-7 | TRBV7-2 | NA
CASSLARSGRNNEQFF | TGTGCCAGCAGCTTGGCCCGGAGCGGGAGGAACAATGAGCAGTTCTTC | TRBD2 | TRBJ2-1 | TRBV5-4 | NA
CASSSSGLPGNEQFF | TGTGCCAGCAGCTCGTCAGGACTCCCCGGGAATGAGCAGTTCTTC | NA | TRBJ2-1 | TRBV6-5 | NA
CASTLGAEAFF | TGTGCCAGCACCCTCGGGGCTGAAGCTTTCTTT | NA | TRBJ1-1 | TRBV7-9 | NA
CASSPPGHRNEKLFF | TGTGCCAGCTCACCTCCGGGACACCGTAATGAAAAACTGTTTTTT | NA | TRBJ1-4 | TRBV18 | NA
CASSLTGVQETQYF | TGTGCCAGTAGTCTGACAGGGGTCCAAGAGACCCAGTACTTC | TRBD1 | TRBJ2-5 | TRBV19 | NA
CASRTAGGTGNYNEQFF | TGTGCCAGCAGGACGGCAGGAGGGACAGGAAATTACAATGAGCAGTTCTTC | TRBD1 | TRBJ2-1 | TRBV2 | NA
CASSRLAGGSYEQYF | TGTGCCAGCAGCCGACTAGCGGGAGGTTCCTACGAGCAGTACTTC | TRBD2 | TRBJ2-7 | TRBV5-6 | NA
CASSFPRGVPGELFF | TGTGCCAGCAGTTTCCCCAGGGGCGTCCCCGGGGAGCTGTTTTTT | NA | TRBJ2-2 | TRBV27 | NA
CASSLGGQATQYF | TGCGCCAGCAGCTTGGGGGGACAGGCAACGCAGTATTTT | TRBD1 | TRBJ2-3 | TRBV5-1 | NA
CASSSQASPGLDTQYF | TGCGCCAGCAGCTCCCAGGCGTCCCCTGGGCTAGATACGCAGTATTTT | NA | TRBJ2-3 | TRBV5-1 | NA
CASSPAGTGELFF | TGTGCCAGCAGCCCCGCGGGCACCGGGGAGCTGTTTTTT | NA | TRBJ2-2 | TRBV3-1/TRBV3-2 | NA
CASSFVGESGANVLTF | TGTGCCAGCAGTTTTGTAGGAGAATCTGGGGCCAACGTCCTGACTTTC | NA | TRBJ2-6 | TRBV28 | once
CASSLTGQSEAFF | TGTGCCAGCAGTTTAACGGGACAGTCTGAAGCTTTCTTT | TRBD1 | TRBJ1-1 | TRBV12-3/TRBV12-4 | NA
CSVSSSLETQYF | TGCAGCGTTTCGTCTAGCTTAGAGACCCAGTACTTC | NA | TRBJ2-5 | TRBV29-1 | few
CASSLGTVPEDTQYF | TGTGCCAGCAGTCTCGGGACAGTCCCGGAAGATACGCAGTATTTT | TRBD1 | TRBJ2-3 | TRBV28 | NA
CASSPGGNQPQHF | TGTGCCAGCAGTCCGGGGGGCAATCAGCCCCAGCATTTT | NA | TRBJ1-5 | TRBV28 | NA
CASSSETDYYEQYF | TGCGCCAGCAGCTCGGAGACAGATTACTACGAGCAGTACTTC | NA | TRBJ2-7 | TRBV5-1 | NA
CASSSDYYNEQFF | TGTGCCAGCAGCTCGGACTATTACAATGAGCAGTTCTTC | NA | TRBJ2-1 | TRBV7-8 | NA
CSADGTSGRNGPGELFF | TGCAGCGCTGACGGGACTAGCGGGAGGAATGGACCCGGGGAGCTGTTTTTT | TRBD2 | TRBJ2-2 | TRBV29-1 | NA
CASSPDSPNTGELFF | TGCGCCAGCAGCCCGGACAGCCCGAACACCGGGGAGCTGTTTTTT | NA | TRBJ2-2 | TRBV5-1 | NA
CASRAGAGNEQFF | TGTGCCAGCCGAGCGGGGGCAGGAAATGAGCAGTTCTTC | TRBD2 | TRBJ2-1 | TRBV7-2 | once
CASSRDSGNQPQHF | TGCGCCAGCAGCCGGGACAGTGGCAATCAGCCCCAGCATTTT | TRBD1 | TRBJ1-5 | TRBV5-1 | NA
CASSLEGADEKLFF | TGCGCCAGCAGCTTGGAGGGGGCGGATGAAAAACTGTTTTTT | TRBD1 | TRBJ1-4 | TRBV5-1 | NA
CASSQDWGGSSYNEQFF | TGTGCCAGCAGCCAAGATTGGGGGGGGAGCTCCTACAATGAGCAGTTCTTC | TRBD2 | TRBJ2-1 | TRBV14 | NA
CASSLPFGRWTDTQYF | TGTGCCAGCAGTTTGCCCTTCGGGAGGTGGACAGATACGCAGTATTTT | TRBD2 | TRBJ2-3 | TRBV28 | few
CASSRGGTNQPQHF | TGCGCCAGCAGCAGGGGAGGAACCAATCAGCCCCAGCATTTT | NA | TRBJ1-5 | TRBV5-1 | once
CATSAGVYNEQFF | TGTGCCACCAGTGCGGGGGTTTACAATGAGCAGTTCTTC | NA | TRBJ2-1 | TRBV24-1 | NA
CASSLGFRGFNTGELFF | TGCGCCAGCAGCTTAGGTTTTAGGGGATTTAACACCGGGGAGCTGTTTTTT | NA | TRBJ2-2 | TRBV5-1 | NA